The T cell receptor (beta chain) described here comes from a study of blood T cell repertoires in COVID-19. As for the study in general: The samples span acute and convalescent COVID-19 from the United States, Italy and Spain.

Assay used: immunoSEQ multiplex PCR; TCRdb lists only in-frame clones, some missing. Among approximately 280,000 clones listed, 85% to 90% were seen once. With 0 bases removed from V and 4 bases from J, the gap between germline ends came to 9 bases. This CDR3 contains 14 residues. In germline, CDR1 is MGHRA, CDR2 YSYEKL. The TCR originated in a middle-aged man with acute or convalescent COVID-19. Material for sequencing was peripheral blood. The chain combines TRBV4-1 with TRBJ1-1; D ambiguous. The CDR3 DNA follows: TGCGCCAGCAGCCAAGAGGGCGGGGTCACTGAAGCTTTCTTT. This gives the protein CASSQEGGVTEAFF.